This TCR beta chain was obtained from a study of blood T cell repertoires in COVID-19. Sequencing used immunoSEQ multiplex PCR; TCRdb keeps in-frame clones, though not all of them. Seen here are 300,000 or so clones, around 86% observed once, and the top ten hold 1.6%. This CDR3 has 14 amino acids. Trimming cost V 9 bases and J 5 bases; bases outside gene matches: 9. Germline values: CDR1 SNHLY, CDR2 FYNNEI. V usage is TRBV2 and J usage is TRBJ2-2, with 7 positions matching TRBD1. Sequencing used peripheral blood. The sequence was collected from a woman aged 45-65 years with acute or convalescent COVID-19. The CDR3 DNA reads as TGTGCCAGTCTGGACAGGATGAGTACCGGGGAGCTGTTTTTT. Its protein product is CASLDRMSTGELFF.